These 8 T cell receptor beta chains originate from one sample sequenced in a study of T-cell memory formation after mild COVID-19 (dated by TCRdb to about 2021). Libraries were made using 5' RACE. TCRdb lists the instrument as Illumina NovaSeq 6000. TCRdb ran its own pipeline on the public reads, namely fastp trimming at Q25 and MiXCR clone calling, and kept in-frame beta chains. Merged by CDR3 protein, the rows form single entries marked with the most common genes and DNA. This sample holds approximately 570,000 distinct CDR3 sequences; more than 15% were observed only once. Around 12% of the sample is held by the ten biggest clonotypes. The sample consisted of PBMCs or a T cell subset sorted from them (not recorded which). The receptor source for this set is an adult woman who had mild COVID-19 (a few samples of this study predate the infection). The sample titles of this study are shuffled in the database, so cell type and time point are left out; the donor was told from shared clones.

This clonotype occurred a few times. In nucleotides, the CDR3 is TGTGCCAGCAGCTTACTTCCCAGCGGGGACGGGGAGACCCAGTACTTC. This encodes CASSLLPSGDGETQYF. This chain connects TRBV7-3 to TRBJ2-5, with TRBD2 identical over 7 bases. The CDR3 length is 16 residues. The V gene end was trimmed by 2 bases and the J gene end by 5 bases; junction bases not matched to a gene: 11. Germline CDR1 SGHTA, CDR2 FQGTGA.

The genes are TRBV7-9 and TRBJ2-1, with D possibly TRBD1 on 5 matching bases. The CDR3 length is 15 residues. CDR1 is SEHNR, CDR2 FQNEAQ, per germline (reference sequence). V lost 4 bases and J lost 6, with 16 bases in between. The CDR3 protein is CASSSVGQQLNEQFF. The DNA of the CDR3 is TGTGCCAGCAGCTCGGTGGGGCAACAACTCAATGAGCAGTTCTTC.

This chain joins TRBV7-2 and TRBJ2-3; a possible D gene is TRBD2 (6 bases). The CDR3 consists of 16 residues. The V end lost 1 base, the J end lost 1 base, and 12 bases lay between the germline ends. The germline CDR1 and CDR2 sequences are SGHTA and FQGNSA. The CDR3 DNA reads TGTGCCAGCAGCTTAGTAGGGGCGGGGCGCACAGATACGCAGTATTTT. Its translation: CASSLVGAGRTDTQYF. Based on the CDR3 plus reference TRBV7-2 and TRBJ2-3, the full variable domain is GAGVSQSPSNKVTEKGKDVELRCDPISGHTALYWYRQSLGQGLEFLIYFQGNSAPDKSGLPSDRFSAERTGGSVSTLTIQRTQQEDSAVYLCASSLVGAGRTDTQYFGPGTRLTVL.

V is TRBV6-6 and J is TRBJ2-7, with D perhaps matching TRBD1 or TRBD2 (5 bases each). The V and J ends lost 6 bases and 3 bases respectively, with 15 bases between them. This CDR3 spans 14 amino acids. The germline CDR1 and CDR2 sequences are MNHNY and SVGAGI (reference sequence). CDR3 loop: CASSQTGPYYEQYF. In DNA form, the CDR3 reads TGTGCCAGCAGCCAAACGGGACCCTACTACGAGCAGTACTTC.

This clonotype was recorded only once. J is TRBJ2-1 and V is TRBV5-1; TRBD2 agrees at 12 bases. Germline CDR1 SGHRS, CDR2 YFSETQ. This CDR3 comprises 15 residues. V was pared by 3 bases and J by 7 bases, with 5 bases of the junction left unmatched. The CDR3 DNA is TGCGCCAGCAGCTGGACTAGCGGGGTTTGGAATGAGCAGTTCTTC. Translation: CASSWTSGVWNEQFF.

The chain carries TRBV19 and TRBJ1-5; no definite D call. The CDR3 covers 15 residues. V was cut by 1 base and J by 0 bases, with 7 bases left in between. Looked up from germline, CDR1 is LNHDA and CDR2 is SQIVND (reference sequence). The CDR3 region is CASSIVPYSNQPQHF. CDR3 DNA sequence: TGTGCCAGTAGTATAGTCCCGTATAGCAATCAGCCCCAGCATTTT.

There are a few counts of this clonotype. This CDR3 is CASSPRDRDNEQFF. The CDR3 nucleotides read TGTGCCAGCTCACCACGGGACAGGGACAATGAGCAGTTCTTC. The chain carries TRBV18 and TRBJ2-1; TRBD1 agrees at 9 bases. The CDR3 is 14 residues long. J gave up 5 bases and V 1 base, and 0 bases lay outside the gene matches. CDR1 is KGHSH, CDR2 LQKENI, per germline. Based on the CDR3 plus reference TRBV18 and TRBJ2-1, the full variable domain is NAGVMQNPRHLVRRRGQEARLRCSPMKGHSHVYWYRQLPEEGLKFMVYLQKENIIDESGMPKERFSAEFPKEGPSILRIQQVVRGDSAAYFCASSPRDRDNEQFFGPGTRLTVL.

This chain joins TRBV7-3 and TRBJ2-7; no clear D gene. In germline, CDR1 is SGHTA, CDR2 FQGTGA. The CDR3 is made up of 17 amino acids. V was shortened by 1 base and J by 2 bases, with 18 bases between the two germline ends. CDR3 amino acids: CASSLIYRASRAYEQYF. Written as DNA, the CDR3 is TGTGCCAGCAGCTTAATTTATCGGGCTAGTAGAGCCTACGAGCAGTACTTC.